This section outlines one TCR beta chain sequence together with its context. Germline V CDR1 and CDR2: MNHEY, SMNVEV (reference sequence). The CDR3 loop spans 15 amino acids. The ends were cut back, 2 bases at V and 3 bases at J, with 10 bases in the middle. This record comes from a study of blood T cell repertoires in COVID-19. Background on the study: Sites in the United States, Italy and Spain provided acute and convalescent COVID-19 samples. From T cells, B-cell-depleted T cells, or PBMCs came the material, which was cDNA or gDNA.

Study processing details: Scientists estimated how many nucleated cells there were by amplifying reference gene primers. Libraries were prepared by immunoSEQ multiplex PCR; TCRdb keeps only in-frame clonotypes and omits some of them. V and J calls plus clone size are reproduced from that table; the DNA served to infer D and trimming. This table has 150,000 to 200,000 clones, about four fifths appearing once. This clonotype was obtained from a man aged 55 to 70 with active or convalescent COVID-19. Sequences were obtained from peripheral blood. J is TRBJ2-2 and V is TRBV27, with D perhaps TRBD1 (6 bases). In DNA form, the CDR3 reads TGTGCCAGCAGTTTAAGTGGACAGCACACCGGGGAGCTGTTTTTT. It specifies CASSLSGQHTGELFF.